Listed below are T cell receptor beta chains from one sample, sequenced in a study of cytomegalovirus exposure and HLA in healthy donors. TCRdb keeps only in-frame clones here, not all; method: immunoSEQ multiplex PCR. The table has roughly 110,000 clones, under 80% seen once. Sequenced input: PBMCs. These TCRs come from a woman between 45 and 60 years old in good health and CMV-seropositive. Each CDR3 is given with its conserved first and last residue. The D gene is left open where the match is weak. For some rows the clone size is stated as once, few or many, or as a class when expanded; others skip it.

cdr3_nt: TGTGCCAGCAGCTTAAAAGGACAGGGGGTTGGGAGCACTGAAGCTTTCTTT
cdr3_aa: CASSLKGQGVGSTEAFF
j_call: TRBJ1-1
clone_size: .
d_call: TRBD1
v_call: TRBV7-3

cdr3_nt: TGTGCCAGCAGCATAGGACAGGTGGTATCCGGGGAGCTGTTTTTT
cdr3_aa: CASSIGQVVSGELFF
j_call: TRBJ2-2
clone_size: .
d_call: TRBD1
v_call: TRBV13

cdr3_nt: TGTGCCTGGAGTCCCCAACTCCACACTGAAGCTTTCTTT
cdr3_aa: CAWSPQLHTEAFF
j_call: TRBJ1-1
clone_size: .
d_call: .
v_call: TRBV30

cdr3_nt: TGTTCCAGCAGCTTGGGGACAGTTAACACTGAAGCTTTCTTT
cdr3_aa: CSSSLGTVNTEAFF
j_call: TRBJ1-1
clone_size: few
d_call: TRBD1
v_call: TRBV7-9

cdr3_nt: TGTGCCAGCAGCTTAGGGGACAGGGTTAATGAAAAACTGTTTTTT
cdr3_aa: CASSLGDRVNEKLFF
j_call: TRBJ1-4
clone_size: .
d_call: TRBD1
v_call: TRBV7-9

cdr3_nt: TGCAGCGTCGACAGTCCTAGCACAGATACGCAGTATTTT
cdr3_aa: CSVDSPSTDTQYF
j_call: TRBJ2-3
clone_size: .
d_call: .
v_call: TRBV29-1

cdr3_nt: TGCAGCGTTACCGGGACAGGGCTGAACGAGCAGTACTTC
cdr3_aa: CSVTGTGLNEQYF
j_call: TRBJ2-7
clone_size: .
d_call: TRBD1
v_call: TRBV29-1

cdr3_nt: TGTGCCTGGAGTGTACGGAGTCATGATGGCTACACCTTC
cdr3_aa: CAWSVRSHDGYTF
j_call: TRBJ1-2
clone_size: .
d_call: .
v_call: TRBV30

cdr3_nt: TGTGCCAGCAGCTTAGATCTGACAGGGGGCTATGGCTACACCTTC
cdr3_aa: CASSLDLTGGYGYTF
j_call: TRBJ1-2
clone_size: .
d_call: TRBD1
v_call: TRBV11-2

cdr3_nt: TGTGCCAGCAGTCGGGGGGGATGGGAGACCCAGTACTTC
cdr3_aa: CASSRGGWETQYF
j_call: TRBJ2-5
clone_size: .
d_call: TRBD2
v_call: TRBV28

cdr3_nt: TGTGCCAGTAGCTCATCGATTCTTGGACGGGGACAAGAGACCCAGTACTTC
cdr3_aa: CASSSSILGRGQETQYF
j_call: TRBJ2-5
clone_size: once
d_call: .
v_call: TRBV19

cdr3_nt: TGTGCCAGCAGCTTGTCGGTGAAGGGGGCTTCACCCCTCCACTTT
cdr3_aa: CASSLSVKGASPLHF
j_call: TRBJ1-6
clone_size: .
d_call: TRBD1
v_call: TRBV7-6

cdr3_nt: TGTGCCAGCAGCTTCCTAATTGGCGGGGGGCCCGGGGAGCTGTTTTTT
cdr3_aa: CASSFLIGGGPGELFF
j_call: TRBJ2-2
clone_size: .
d_call: TRBD2
v_call: TRBV5-4

cdr3_nt: TGTGCCAGCAGCCCCCGCGGAGGAGGAGATACGCAGTATTTT
cdr3_aa: CASSPRGGGDTQYF
j_call: TRBJ2-3
clone_size: .
d_call: .
v_call: TRBV7-9

cdr3_nt: TGTTCCAGCAGCCCCGGAGGGGTGGGTGATGAGCAGTACTTC
cdr3_aa: CSSSPGGVGDEQYF
j_call: TRBJ2-7
clone_size: .
d_call: .
v_call: TRBV7-9

cdr3_nt: TGTGCCAGCAGTGCAGCCACTAGCGGGGGTATAAAAAACATTCAGTACTTC
cdr3_aa: CASSAATSGGIKNIQYF
j_call: TRBJ2-4
clone_size: .
d_call: TRBD2
v_call: TRBV6-1

cdr3_nt: TGTGCCAGCAGCTTAGTCGGGGGTGTCGCTTTCTTT
cdr3_aa: CASSLVGGVAFF
j_call: TRBJ1-1
clone_size: .
d_call: .
v_call: TRBV7-2

cdr3_nt: TGCGCCAGCAGCGAATCTAGCGGGGGGGCTCCTTATGAGCAGTTCTTC
cdr3_aa: CASSESSGGAPYEQFF
j_call: TRBJ2-1
clone_size: .
d_call: TRBD2
v_call: TRBV5-1

cdr3_nt: TGTGCCAGCAGTATACAGGGTTTCCTCTACGAGCAGTACTTC
cdr3_aa: CASSIQGFLYEQYF
j_call: TRBJ2-7
clone_size: few
d_call: .
v_call: TRBV4-2

cdr3_nt: TGTTCCAGCAGCTTAGCAGGGGGCGGCAATCAGCCCCAGCATTTT
cdr3_aa: CSSSLAGGGNQPQHF
j_call: TRBJ1-5
clone_size: .
d_call: TRBD1
v_call: TRBV7-9

cdr3_nt: TGTGCCAGCAGCCAAGAAACGGTCTACGAGCAGTACTTC
cdr3_aa: CASSQETVYEQYF
j_call: TRBJ2-7
clone_size: .
d_call: .
v_call: TRBV14

cdr3_nt: TGTGCCAGCAGGCTATATCCGGGACAGGGTAACCGCGCTGAAGCTTTCTTT
cdr3_aa: CASRLYPGQGNRAEAFF
j_call: TRBJ1-1
clone_size: .
d_call: TRBD1
v_call: TRBV27

cdr3_nt: TGTGCCAGCAGTTTAAGGAGGGAGCCTAACACCGGGGAGCTGTTTTTT
cdr3_aa: CASSLRREPNTGELFF
j_call: TRBJ2-2
clone_size: once
d_call: .
v_call: TRBV28

cdr3_nt: TGTGCCAGCAGTGCAATCCCAGAGACCCAGTACTTC
cdr3_aa: CASSAIPETQYF
j_call: TRBJ2-5
clone_size: .
d_call: .
v_call: TRBV6-1

cdr3_nt: TGCGCCAGCAGCCACCTCGGACAGGGGAGCAATCAGCCCCAGCATTTT
cdr3_aa: CASSHLGQGSNQPQHF
j_call: TRBJ1-5
clone_size: .
d_call: TRBD1
v_call: TRBV4-1

cdr3_nt: TGTGCCAGCACCCCCCCGGGACTAGGCTACAATGAGCAGTTCTTC
cdr3_aa: CASTPPGLGYNEQFF
j_call: TRBJ2-1
clone_size: .
d_call: TRBD2
v_call: TRBV6-5

cdr3_nt: TGTGCCAGCAGCAGACAGGCTACAGCTAACTATGGCTACACCTTC
cdr3_aa: CASSRQATANYGYTF
j_call: TRBJ1-2
clone_size: .
d_call: .
v_call: TRBV2

cdr3_nt: TGCGCCAGCAGCCAGGGGACAGACAGGGGGAAGTACTTC
cdr3_aa: CASSQGTDRGKYF
j_call: TRBJ2-7
clone_size: .
d_call: TRBD1
v_call: TRBV4-3

cdr3_nt: TGTGCCAGCAGTTTGGGGACAGGGGTCAACTATGGCTACACCTTC
cdr3_aa: CASSLGTGVNYGYTF
j_call: TRBJ1-2
clone_size: .
d_call: TRBD1
v_call: TRBV28

cdr3_nt: TGTGCCAGCAGTTTCCGAGGACAGGGGGCAGGCTACACCTTC
cdr3_aa: CASSFRGQGAGYTF
j_call: TRBJ1-2
clone_size: once
d_call: TRBD1
v_call: TRBV27

cdr3_nt: TGTGCCAGCAGCTTCGGACAGGGGCAAGGAGGCTATGGCTACACCTTC
cdr3_aa: CASSFGQGQGGYGYTF
j_call: TRBJ1-2
clone_size: .
d_call: TRBD1
v_call: TRBV7-2

cdr3_nt: TGTGCCACCAGCAGAGTTCTAGGGAGCTCCTATAATTCACCCCTCCACTTT
cdr3_aa: CATSRVLGSSYNSPLHF
j_call: TRBJ1-6
clone_size: .
d_call: .
v_call: TRBV15

cdr3_nt: TGTGCCAGCAGCGCCCCGGGACAGGGTCGATCACCCCTCCACTTT
cdr3_aa: CASSAPGQGRSPLHF
j_call: TRBJ1-6
clone_size: .
d_call: TRBD1
v_call: TRBV7-8

cdr3_nt: TGCGCCAGCAGCTCGGGACAGGGGGTCTCCTACAATGAGCAGTTCTTC
cdr3_aa: CASSSGQGVSYNEQFF
j_call: TRBJ2-1
clone_size: .
d_call: TRBD1
v_call: TRBV5-1

cdr3_nt: TGTGCCAGCAGCGCCCGGGGGCGGGGGAGCTCCTACGAGCAGTACTTC
cdr3_aa: CASSARGRGSSYEQYF
j_call: TRBJ2-7
clone_size: .
d_call: .
v_call: TRBV7-2

cdr3_nt: TGTGCCAGCAGTTTCCCGGGAGACAGGGGGCAGCGGCAGTTCTTC
cdr3_aa: CASSFPGDRGQRQFF
j_call: TRBJ2-1
clone_size: .
d_call: TRBD1
v_call: TRBV28

cdr3_nt: TGCGCCAGCAGCTCAGCCTCCTCAGCGGATGGCTACACCTTC
cdr3_aa: CASSSASSADGYTF
j_call: TRBJ1-2
clone_size: few
d_call: .
v_call: TRBV5-1

cdr3_nt: TGCGCCAGCAGCCAAGAGACTAGCGGGGGGCTCCCTAGCACAGATACGCAGTATTTT
cdr3_aa: CASSQETSGGLPSTDTQYF
j_call: TRBJ2-3
clone_size: .
d_call: TRBD2
v_call: TRBV4-1

cdr3_nt: TGTGCCAGCAGCTTGACCAGAGGGACTGAAGCTTTCTTT
cdr3_aa: CASSLTRGTEAFF
j_call: TRBJ1-1
clone_size: .
d_call: .
v_call: TRBV5-4

cdr3_nt: TGTGCCAGCAGCTCACAGGGGATCTATGGCTACACCTTC
cdr3_aa: CASSSQGIYGYTF
j_call: TRBJ1-2
clone_size: few
d_call: TRBD1
v_call: TRBV11-3

cdr3_nt: TGTGCCAGCAGCTTAACGATTGTTAGGACACCCCATAGCACAGATACGCAGTATTTT
cdr3_aa: CASSLTIVRTPHSTDTQYF
j_call: TRBJ2-3
clone_size: .
d_call: .
v_call: TRBV7-3

cdr3_nt: TGTGCCAGCAGCGTCCCGCAAACTTCAACTAATGAAAAACTGTTTTTT
cdr3_aa: CASSVPQTSTNEKLFF
j_call: TRBJ1-4
clone_size: .
d_call: .
v_call: TRBV9

cdr3_nt: TGTGCCAGCAGCTTAGGCCTAGACAATGAGCAGTTCTTC
cdr3_aa: CASSLGLDNEQFF
j_call: TRBJ2-1
clone_size: .
d_call: .
v_call: TRBV11-2

cdr3_nt: TGTGCCAGCAGTCAAACCACGGGGACAGGCTTAGGCTATGGCTACACCTTC
cdr3_aa: CASSQTTGTGLGYGYTF
j_call: TRBJ1-2
clone_size: .
d_call: TRBD1
v_call: TRBV6-4

cdr3_nt: TGTGCCAGCAGCTTGGGGTGGCCCAGGGCCTATGGCTACACCTTC
cdr3_aa: CASSLGWPRAYGYTF
j_call: TRBJ1-2
clone_size: .
d_call: .
v_call: TRBV5-8

cdr3_nt: TGTGCCAGCAGCGTAGACACTAGCGGGGGGAAACAAGAGACCCAGTACTTC
cdr3_aa: CASSVDTSGGKQETQYF
j_call: TRBJ2-5
clone_size: .
d_call: TRBD2
v_call: TRBV9

cdr3_nt: TGTTCCAGCAGCTTAGAACAGGGACCCGGGGAGCTGTTTTTT
cdr3_aa: CSSSLEQGPGELFF
j_call: TRBJ2-2
clone_size: .
d_call: .
v_call: TRBV7-9

cdr3_nt: TGTGCCATCAGTCGACAGGGGTTGGGAACCTCAACTAATGAAAAACTGTTTTTT
cdr3_aa: CAISRQGLGTSTNEKLFF
j_call: TRBJ1-4
clone_size: few
d_call: TRBD1
v_call: TRBV10-3

cdr3_nt: TGTGCCAGCAGGGGGGGACAGCGAGCCTACGAGCAGTACTTC
cdr3_aa: CASRGGQRAYEQYF
j_call: TRBJ2-7
clone_size: .
d_call: .
v_call: TRBV2

cdr3_nt: TGTGCCAGCAGTGATACCGGGACTAGCGGGGTGTTACAAGAGACCCAGTACTTC
cdr3_aa: CASSDTGTSGVLQETQYF
j_call: TRBJ2-5
clone_size: .
d_call: TRBD2
v_call: TRBV28

cdr3_nt: TGCGCCAGCAGCTTGGTGCCCGGGACACGGAACAATGAGCAGTTCTTC
cdr3_aa: CASSLVPGTRNNEQFF
j_call: TRBJ2-1
clone_size: .
d_call: .
v_call: TRBV5-1

cdr3_nt: TGTGCCAGCTCACCCGGGGGGTGGAAAGAAGCTTTCTTT
cdr3_aa: CASSPGGWKEAFF
j_call: TRBJ1-1
clone_size: once
d_call: .
v_call: TRBV18